The rows below give T cell receptor beta chains drawn from one sample of a study of control samples from healthy donors and cancer patients. Some clones are missing from TCRdb's copy, which holds only in-frame ones; the method was immunoSEQ multiplex PCR. The sample includes 150,000 to 200,000 clones, about 90% of them seen just once. Sequenced: blood. Source of these receptors: a woman in her forties in good health. The CDR3 runs from the conserved cysteine through the conserved F or W. The order of the fields is D gene, V gene, J gene, clone size, CDR3 protein, CDR3 DNA. A D gene is named only where the DNA matches it firmly. Rows give clone size only sometimes, using once, few, many, or a class for an expanded clone.

>TRBD2|TRBV10-1|TRBJ2-3|NA
CASSGGLAGIGTDTQYF
TGCGCCAGCAGTGGTGGACTAGCAGGTATTGGGACAGATACGCAGTATTTT
>NA|TRBV9|TRBJ1-1|NA
CARRRGGPGGGWNTEAFF
TGTGCCCGCCGCCGCGGGGGCCCGGGGGGCGGGTGGAACACTGAAGCTTTCTTT
>TRBD1|TRBV10-2|TRBJ1-5|NA
CASSESSQRGTGRSRGNQPQHF
TGCGCCAGCAGTGAGTCGTCTCAACGGGGGACAGGGAGGTCAAGAGGCAATCAGCCCCAGCATTTT
>TRBD1|TRBV3-1/TRBV3-2|TRBJ1-2|few
CASSQRWDRGGYTF
TGTGCCAGCAGCCAAAGATGGGACAGGGGTGGCTACACCTTC
>TRBD2|TRBV27|TRBJ2-5|once
CASSQLFVLRGGAGGETQYF
TGTGCCAGCAGTCAACTTTTTGTTCTGCGTGGAGGGGCGGGAGGAGAGACCCAGTACTTC
>NA|TRBV28|TRBJ1-5|many
CATLTRGRTNQPQHF
TGTGCCACTCTCACCAGGGGACGGACAAATCAGCCCCAGCATTTT
>NA|TRBV7-9|TRBJ2-7|NA
CASTQTGGQKAYEQYF
TGTGCCAGCACTCAAACCGGGGGACAAAAGGCCTACGAGCAGTACTTC
>NA|TRBV11-3|TRBJ2-3|once
CASSPGFVGDTQYF
TGTGCCAGCAGCCCGGGATTCGTAGGAGATACGCAGTATTTT
>NA|TRBV7-8|TRBJ1-1|NA
CASSLASATEAFF
TGTGCCAGCAGCTTAGCGTCGGCTACGGAAGCTTTCTTT
>NA|TRBV29-1|TRBJ2-7|NA
CSVQDGGDYEQYF
TGCAGCGTTCAGGACGGGGGCGACTACGAGCAGTACTTC
>NA|TRBV28|TRBJ2-7|NA
CASSPSGPPYEQYF
TGTGCCAGCAGCCCTTCTGGTCCCCCCTACGAGCAGTACTTC
>NA|TRBV4-1|TRBJ1-3|NA
CASSQLGTPSGGNTIYF
TGCGCCAGCAGCCAACTAGGGACACCTTCGGGCGGAAACACCATATATTTT
>NA|TRBV4-2|TRBJ2-3|NA
CASSQGGDTQYF
TGTGCCAGCAGCCAAGGAGGAGATACGCAGTATTTT
>NA|TRBV3-1/TRBV3-2|TRBJ2-3|once
CASSLITDTQYF
TGTGCCAGCAGCCTTATCACAGATACGCAGTATTTT
>NA|TRBV2|TRBJ2-3|NA
CASSETSSTDTQYF
TGTGCCAGCAGCGAAACGTCAAGCACAGATACGCAGTATTTT
>TRBD1|TRBV5-1|TRBJ2-1|NA
CASSLVPGTGFSEQFF
TGCGCCAGCAGCTTGGTCCCCGGGACAGGTTTTAGTGAGCAGTTCTTC
>NA|TRBV2|TRBJ2-2|once
CASSGQVGTGELFF
TGTGCCAGCAGTGGGCAGGTGGGAACGGGGGAGCTGTTTTTT
>NA|TRBV12-3/TRBV12-4|TRBJ2-7|few
CASSLVHEQYF
TGTGCCAGCAGTTTAGTCCACGAGCAGTACTTC
>NA|TRBV6-2/TRBV6-3|TRBJ1-4|NA
CASSYPSRGTPTNEKLFF
TGTGCCAGCAGTTACCCGAGCCGGGGAACCCCAACTAATGAAAAACTGTTTTTT
>NA|TRBV5-1|TRBJ2-6|NA
CASSFNGYAGANVLTF
TGCGCCAGCAGCTTCAACGGGTATGCTGGGGCCAACGTCCTGACTTTC
>NA|TRBV14|TRBJ1-1|NA
CASSLSASRVGAFF
TGTGCCAGCAGCCTCTCTGCATCCAGGGTGGGGGCTTTCTTT
>NA|TRBV2|TRBJ1-4|NA
CASSVQLTNEKLFF
TGTGCCAGCAGCGTACAGCTAACTAATGAAAAACTGTTTTTT
>TRBD2|TRBV19|TRBJ2-3|NA
CASRGLAHFTDTQYF
TGTGCCAGTCGCGGACTAGCCCATTTCACAGATACGCAGTATTTT
>NA|TRBV7-2|TRBJ1-1|NA
CASSPPRPNTEAFF
TGTGCCAGCAGCCCCCCTCGACCGAACACTGAAGCTTTCTTT
>NA|TRBV5-6|TRBJ1-6|NA
CASSSLGSTYSPLHF
TGTGCCAGCAGCTCCCTAGGGAGTACCTATTCACCCCTCCACTTT
>NA|TRBV11-2|TRBJ2-7|few
CASSPILRGKGTTYEQYF
TGTGCCAGCAGCCCCATCCTACGGGGCAAAGGGACCACCTACGAGCAGTACTTC